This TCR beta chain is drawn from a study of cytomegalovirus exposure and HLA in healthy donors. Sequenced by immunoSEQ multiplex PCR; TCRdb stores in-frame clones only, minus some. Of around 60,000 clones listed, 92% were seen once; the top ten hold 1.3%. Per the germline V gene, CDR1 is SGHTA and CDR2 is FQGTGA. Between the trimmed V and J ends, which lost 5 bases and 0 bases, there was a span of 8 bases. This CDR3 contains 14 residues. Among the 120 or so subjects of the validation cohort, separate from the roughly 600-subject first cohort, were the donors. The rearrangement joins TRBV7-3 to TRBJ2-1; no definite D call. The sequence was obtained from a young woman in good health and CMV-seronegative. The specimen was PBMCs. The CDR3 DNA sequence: TGTGCCAGCAGCCATCATAGCTCCTACAATGAGCAGTTCTTC. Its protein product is CASSHHSSYNEQFF.